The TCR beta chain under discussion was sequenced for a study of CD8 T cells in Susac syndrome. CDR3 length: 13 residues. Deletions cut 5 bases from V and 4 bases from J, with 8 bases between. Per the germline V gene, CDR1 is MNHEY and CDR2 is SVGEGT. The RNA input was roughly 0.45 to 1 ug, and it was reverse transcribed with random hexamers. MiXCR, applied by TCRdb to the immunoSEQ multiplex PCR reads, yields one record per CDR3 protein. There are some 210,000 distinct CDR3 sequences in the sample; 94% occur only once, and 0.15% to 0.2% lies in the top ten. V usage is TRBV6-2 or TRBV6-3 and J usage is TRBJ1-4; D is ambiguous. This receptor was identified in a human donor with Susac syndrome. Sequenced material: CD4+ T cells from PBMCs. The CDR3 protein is CASSLKFNEKLFF. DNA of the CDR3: TGTGCCAGCAGTCTGAAGTTTAATGAAAAACTGTTTTTT.